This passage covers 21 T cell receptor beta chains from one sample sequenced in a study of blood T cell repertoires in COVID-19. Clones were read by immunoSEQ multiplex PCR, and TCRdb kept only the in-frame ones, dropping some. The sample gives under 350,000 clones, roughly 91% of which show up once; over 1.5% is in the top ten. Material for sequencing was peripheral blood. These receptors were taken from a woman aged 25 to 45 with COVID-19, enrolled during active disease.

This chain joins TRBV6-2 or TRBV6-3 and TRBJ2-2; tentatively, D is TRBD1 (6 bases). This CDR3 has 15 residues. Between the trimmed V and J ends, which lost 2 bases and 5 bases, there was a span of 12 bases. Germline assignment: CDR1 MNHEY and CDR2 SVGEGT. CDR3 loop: CASSYMPGVTGELFF. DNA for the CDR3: TGTGCCAGCAGTTACATGCCAGGGGTTACCGGGGAGCTGTTTTTT.

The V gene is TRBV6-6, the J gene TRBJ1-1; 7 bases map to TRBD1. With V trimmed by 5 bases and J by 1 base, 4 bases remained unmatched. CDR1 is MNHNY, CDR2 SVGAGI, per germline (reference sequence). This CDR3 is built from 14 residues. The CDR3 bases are TGTGCCAGCAGTACGGGACAGAGGAACACTGAAGCTTTCTTT. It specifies CASSTGQRNTEAFF.

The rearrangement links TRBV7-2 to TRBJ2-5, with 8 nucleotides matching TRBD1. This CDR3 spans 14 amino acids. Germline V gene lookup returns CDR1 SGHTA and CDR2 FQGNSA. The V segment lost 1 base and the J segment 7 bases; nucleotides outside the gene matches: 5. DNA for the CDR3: TGTGCCAGCAGCTTAGGCGGACAGGGAGGGACCCAGTACTTC. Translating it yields CASSLGGQGGTQYF. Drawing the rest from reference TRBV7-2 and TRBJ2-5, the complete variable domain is GAGVSQSPSNKVTEKGKDVELRCDPISGHTALYWYRQSLGQGLEFLIYFQGNSAPDKSGLPSDRFSAERTGGSVSTLTIQRTQQEDSAVYLCASSLGGQGGTQYFGPGTRLLVL.

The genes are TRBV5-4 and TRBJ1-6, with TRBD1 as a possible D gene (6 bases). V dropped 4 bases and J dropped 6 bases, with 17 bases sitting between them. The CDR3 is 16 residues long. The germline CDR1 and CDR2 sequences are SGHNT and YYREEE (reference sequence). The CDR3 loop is CASSGFTGSGNSPLHF. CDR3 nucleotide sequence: TGTGCCAGCAGCGGATTTACAGGGTCAGGTAATTCACCCCTCCACTTT.

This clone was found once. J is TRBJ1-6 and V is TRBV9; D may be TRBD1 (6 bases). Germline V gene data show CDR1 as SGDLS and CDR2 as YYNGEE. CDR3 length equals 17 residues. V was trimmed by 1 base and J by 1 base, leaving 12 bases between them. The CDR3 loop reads CASSVSGGTSYNSPLHF. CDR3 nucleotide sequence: TGTGCCAGCAGCGTAAGTGGGGGCACGTCCTATAATTCACCCCTCCACTTT.

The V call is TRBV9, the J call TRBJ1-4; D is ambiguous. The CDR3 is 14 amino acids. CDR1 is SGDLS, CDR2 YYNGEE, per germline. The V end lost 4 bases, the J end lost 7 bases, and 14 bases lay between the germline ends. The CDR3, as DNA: TGTGCCAGCAGCAAACGGTGGGGAGCTGAAAAACTGTTTTTT. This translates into CASSKRWGAEKLFF.

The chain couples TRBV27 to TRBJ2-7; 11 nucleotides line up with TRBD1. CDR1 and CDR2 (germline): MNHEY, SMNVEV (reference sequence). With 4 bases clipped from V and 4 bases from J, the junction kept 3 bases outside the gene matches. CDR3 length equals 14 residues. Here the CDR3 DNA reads TGTGCCAGCAGTTACGGACAGGGGGCTTACGAGCAGTACTTC. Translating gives CASSYGQGAYEQYF.

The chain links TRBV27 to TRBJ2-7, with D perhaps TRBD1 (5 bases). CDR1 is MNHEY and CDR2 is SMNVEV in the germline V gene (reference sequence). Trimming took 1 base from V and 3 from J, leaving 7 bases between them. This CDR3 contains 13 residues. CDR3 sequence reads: CASSLYRNYEQYF. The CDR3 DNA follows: TGTGCCAGCAGTTTATACAGGAACTACGAGCAGTACTTC.

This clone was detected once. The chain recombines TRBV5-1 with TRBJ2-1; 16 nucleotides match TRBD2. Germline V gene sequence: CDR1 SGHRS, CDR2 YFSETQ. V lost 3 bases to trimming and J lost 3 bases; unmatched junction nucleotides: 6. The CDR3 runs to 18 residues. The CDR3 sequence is CASSSGLAGGPLYNEQFF. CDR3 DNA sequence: TGCGCCAGCAGCTCGGGACTAGCGGGGGGGCCACTCTACAATGAGCAGTTCTTC.

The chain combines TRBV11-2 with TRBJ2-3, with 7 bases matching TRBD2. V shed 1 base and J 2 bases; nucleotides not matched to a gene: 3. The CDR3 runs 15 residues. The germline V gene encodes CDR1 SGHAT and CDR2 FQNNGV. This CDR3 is CASSLGGGYTDTQYF. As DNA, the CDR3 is TGTGCCAGCAGCTTAGGCGGGGGTTACACAGATACGCAGTATTTT.

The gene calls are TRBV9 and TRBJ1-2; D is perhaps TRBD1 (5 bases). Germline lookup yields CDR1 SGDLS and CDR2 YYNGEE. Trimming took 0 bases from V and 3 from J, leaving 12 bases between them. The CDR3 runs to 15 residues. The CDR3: CASSVGQGMYYGYTF. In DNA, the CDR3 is TGTGCCAGCAGCGTAGGGCAGGGAATGTACTATGGCTACACCTTC.

The CDR3, as DNA: TGCGCCAGCAGCTTGACTAGCGTATCATATAGCACAGATACGCAGTATTTT. Protein sequence: CASSLTSVSYSTDTQYF. The V gene is TRBV5-1, the J gene TRBJ2-3; 7 bases map to TRBD2. Losses at the gene ends were 1 base for V and 0 bases for J; bases not matched to a gene: 8. Germline assignment: CDR1 SGHRS and CDR2 YFSETQ. This CDR3 is 17 amino acids long.

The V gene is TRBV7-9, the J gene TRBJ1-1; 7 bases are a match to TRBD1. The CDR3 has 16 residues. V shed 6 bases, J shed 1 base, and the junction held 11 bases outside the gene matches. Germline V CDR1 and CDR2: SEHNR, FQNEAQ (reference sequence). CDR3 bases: TGTGCCAGCAGTTATAAACCGGGACAGACGAACACTGAAGCTTTCTTT. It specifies CASSYKPGQTNTEAFF.

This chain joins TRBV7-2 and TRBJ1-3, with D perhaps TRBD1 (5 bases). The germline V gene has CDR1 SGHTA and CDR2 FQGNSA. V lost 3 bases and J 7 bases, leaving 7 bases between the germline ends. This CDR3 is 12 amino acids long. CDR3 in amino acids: CASSLGGNTIYF. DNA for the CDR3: TGTGCCAGCAGCTTGGGGGGGAACACCATATATTTT.

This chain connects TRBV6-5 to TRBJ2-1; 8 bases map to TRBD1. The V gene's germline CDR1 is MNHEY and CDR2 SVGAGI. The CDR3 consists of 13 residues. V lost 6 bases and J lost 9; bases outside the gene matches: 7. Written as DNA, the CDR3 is TGTGCCAGCAGCCCAGACAGGGGTAGTGAGCAGTTCTTC. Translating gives CASSPDRGSEQFF.

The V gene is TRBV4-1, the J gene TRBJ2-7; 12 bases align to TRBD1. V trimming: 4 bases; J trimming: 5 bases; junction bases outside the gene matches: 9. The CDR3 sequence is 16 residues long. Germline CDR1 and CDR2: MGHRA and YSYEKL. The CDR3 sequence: CASSPYTGTGGNEQYF. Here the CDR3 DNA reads TGCGCCAGCAGCCCCTACACCGGGACAGGGGGCAACGAGCAGTACTTC.

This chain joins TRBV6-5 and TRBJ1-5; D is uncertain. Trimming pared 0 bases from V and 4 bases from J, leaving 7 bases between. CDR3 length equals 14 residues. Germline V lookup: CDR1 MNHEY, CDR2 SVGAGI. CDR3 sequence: CASSYSTGNQPQHF. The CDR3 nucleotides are TGTGCCAGCAGTTACTCGACGGGAAATCAGCCCCAGCATTTT.

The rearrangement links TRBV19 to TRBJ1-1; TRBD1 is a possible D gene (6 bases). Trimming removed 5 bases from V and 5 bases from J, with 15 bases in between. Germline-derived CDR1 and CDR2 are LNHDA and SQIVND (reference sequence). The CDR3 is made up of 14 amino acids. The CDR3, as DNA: TGTGCCAGTAGTCCTGGGGCAGGGGTGACTGAAGCTTTCTTT. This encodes CASSPGAGVTEAFF.

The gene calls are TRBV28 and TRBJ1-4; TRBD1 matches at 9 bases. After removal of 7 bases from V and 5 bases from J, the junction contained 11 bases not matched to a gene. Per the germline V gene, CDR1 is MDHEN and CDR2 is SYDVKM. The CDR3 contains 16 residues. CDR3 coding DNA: TGTGCCAGCATCTCGACTGTGGGACAGGGCAATGAAAAACTGTTTTTT. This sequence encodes CASISTVGQGNEKLFF.

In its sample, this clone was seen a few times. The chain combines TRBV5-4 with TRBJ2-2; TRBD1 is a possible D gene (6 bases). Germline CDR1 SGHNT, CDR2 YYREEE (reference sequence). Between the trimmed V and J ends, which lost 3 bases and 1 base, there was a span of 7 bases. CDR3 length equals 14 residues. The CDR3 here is CASSSGQNTGELFF. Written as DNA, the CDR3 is TGTGCCAGCAGCTCGGGACAGAACACCGGGGAGCTGTTTTTT.

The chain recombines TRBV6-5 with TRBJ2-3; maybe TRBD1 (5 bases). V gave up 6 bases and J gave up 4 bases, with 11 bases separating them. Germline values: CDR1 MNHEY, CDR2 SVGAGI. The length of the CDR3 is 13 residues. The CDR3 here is CASRPGWPDTQYF. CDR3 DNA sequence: TGTGCCAGCAGGCCAGGGTGGCCAGATACGCAGTATTTT.